This T cell receptor beta chain was observed in a study of CXCR3-negative and CXCR3-positive naive CD8 T cells. Study details: Every library held about 1.5 +/- 0.3 million TRB reads, and the total came to around 140 million. Study results and caveats: Naive cells with CXCR3 showed TRB CDR3s that were more hydrophobic than those in CXCR3-negative naive cells. Relative to memory CD8+ cells, whose diversity was much lower, both naive subsets had comparably high diversity.

UMI-labeled 5' RACE TRB cDNA libraries were prepared from the cells. TCRdb reprocessed the 5' RACE reads, with one entry per CDR3 protein and no DNA. The sample table sets out 150,000 to 160,000 distinct CDR3 sequences. As concerns this clonotype: The antigen is unknown.

The CDR3 runs to 15 residues. The germline gives CDR1 SGHVS, CDR2 FNYEAQ. The V call is TRBV7-6, the J call TRBJ1-5. Sequencing used naive CXCR3+ CD8+ T cells from blood. Subset in this sample: CD45RO-CCR7+CD27+CD95- naive CD8+ T cells expressing CXCR3 (TNR3+). This receptor was identified in a human donor in good health. Some clones in this sample may be carry-over from other donors' samples. The CDR3 sequence: CASSLEGNRNQPQHF.